The 18 T cell receptor beta chains listed next were all sequenced from one sample in a study of blood T cell repertoires in COVID-19. Assay used: immunoSEQ multiplex PCR; TCRdb lists only in-frame clones, some missing. The data show about 160,000 clones, more than 65% seen once. The specimen was peripheral blood. These receptors all stem from a woman older than 75 with active or convalescent COVID-19.

The rearrangement joins TRBV20-1 to TRBJ2-7; D ambiguous. Germline V gene lookup returns CDR1 DFQATT and CDR2 SNEGSKA (reference sequence). The CDR3 is 14 residues long. Between the trimmed V and J ends, which lost 3 bases and 2 bases, there was a span of 14 bases. The CDR3 DNA sequence: TGCAGTGCTAGTAGTGGGCAGTGGACCTACGAGCAGTACTTC. It translates to CSASSGQWTYEQYF.

The chain combines TRBV19 with TRBJ1-2, with 8 positions matching TRBD1. CDR3 length equals 15 residues. CDR1 and CDR2 from the germline V gene are LNHDA and SQIVND (reference sequence). V lost 4 bases to trimming and J lost 10 bases; unmatched junction nucleotides: 14. This CDR3 reads CASSTVGQGALDYTF. The CDR3 bases are TGTGCCAGTAGTACCGTCGGACAGGGAGCCCTGGACTACACCTTC.

The chain employs TRBV27 and TRBJ1-1, with D perhaps matching TRBD1 (5 bases). The CDR3 loop spans 15 amino acids. V lost 6 bases, J lost 0 bases, and 14 bases lay in between. Germline assignment: CDR1 MNHEY and CDR2 SMNVEV (reference sequence). In DNA, the CDR3 is TGTGCCAGCAGACCCGACGGACACCTGAACACTGAAGCTTTCTTT. As protein: CASRPDGHLNTEAFF.

This sequence joins TRBV7-2 and TRBJ2-1; D remains ambiguous. Per the germline V gene, CDR1 is SGHTA and CDR2 is FQGNSA. V gave up 5 bases and J gave up 5 bases, with 13 bases separating them. The CDR3 has 14 amino acids. The CDR3 coding sequence is TGTGCCAGCAGCCCCTACCCTAGTAACAATGAGCAGTTCTTC. Translation: CASSPYPSNNEQFF.

This clone has a handful of counts. The rearrangement uses TRBV28 and TRBJ1-3; 10 bases align to TRBD1. Germline V gives CDR1 MDHEN, CDR2 SYDVKM. V was pared by 5 bases and J by 4 bases, with 14 bases of the junction left unmatched. The CDR3 runs 18 residues. The CDR3 is CASSGTGVFVGLGNTIYF. CDR3 sequence (DNA): TGTGCCAGCAGTGGGACAGGGGTCTTTGTGGGACTAGGAAACACCATATATTTT.

This chain joins TRBV10-1 and TRBJ2-5; 7 positions agree with TRBD1. V trimming: 4 bases; J trimming: 4 bases; junction bases outside the gene matches: 6. The CDR3 totals 14 residues. Germline CDR1 reads WNHNN; CDR2 reads SYGVQD (reference sequence). CDR3 loop: CASSGGGRGETQYF. CDR3 in DNA: TGCGCCAGCAGTGGAGGGGGCCGGGGAGAGACCCAGTACTTC.

This clone has a single count. V is TRBV5-4 and J is TRBJ2-7; TRBD1 agrees at 8 bases. With V trimmed by 9 bases and J by 6 bases, 17 bases remained unmatched. The germline CDR1 and CDR2 sequences are SGHNT and YYREEE (reference sequence). The CDR3 contains 15 residues. CDR3 sequence (DNA): TGTGCCATCAGTGCGCCGGACAGGGTAGATGGCGAGCAGTACTTC. Protein product: CAISAPDRVDGEQYF.

This chain joins TRBV5-4 and TRBJ2-2; 7 positions agree with TRBD1. The CDR3 is 15 amino acids. V gave up 4 bases and J gave up 3 bases; unmatched junction bases: 6. Germline lookup yields CDR1 SGHNT and CDR2 YYREEE (reference sequence). DNA of the CDR3: TGTGCCAGCAGCCGGGGACAGATCGACACCGGGGAGCTGTTTTTT. Its translation: CASSRGQIDTGELFF.

The gene calls are TRBV19 and TRBJ2-1; TRBD1 matches at 10 bases. Germline lookup yields CDR1 LNHDA and CDR2 SQIVND (reference sequence). This CDR3 has 17 amino acids. After removal of 2 bases from V and 7 bases from J, the junction contained 11 bases not matched to a gene. The CDR3 DNA reads TGTGCCAGTAGTATAACCCGGACAGGGGGGCTGGGGAATGAGCAGTTCTTC. It translates to CASSITRTGGLGNEQFF.

This chain joins TRBV5-6 and TRBJ2-5; 11 nucleotides match TRBD2. The germline gives CDR1 SGHDT, CDR2 YYEEEE. V lost 3 bases, J lost 3 bases, and 1 base stayed unmatched. The CDR3 covers 14 residues. This chain's CDR3 is CASSSLAGEETQYF. CDR3 coding DNA: TGTGCCAGCAGCTCACTAGCGGGAGAAGAGACCCAGTACTTC.

The chain carries TRBV24-1 and TRBJ2-2; maybe TRBD1 (6 bases). With 5 bases removed from V and 4 bases from J, the gap between germline ends came to 10 bases. The CDR3 is 14 residues long. Germline V lookup: CDR1 KGHDR, CDR2 SFDVKD. The CDR3 spells CATSVTGSTGELFF. The CDR3 DNA reads as TGTGCCACCAGTGTCACAGGGTCCACCGGGGAGCTGTTTTTT.

The V gene is TRBV29-1, the J gene TRBJ2-3; 9 bases are shared with TRBD1. CDR3 length equals 14 residues. Germline CDR1 SQVTM, CDR2 ANQGSEA. Trimming cost V 7 bases and J 2 bases; bases outside gene matches: 7. CDR3: CSAPDRGATDTQYF. In nucleotides, the CDR3 is TGCAGCGCGCCTGACAGGGGGGCCACAGATACGCAGTATTTT.

The V and J genes are TRBV9 and TRBJ1-2; 8 bases agree with TRBD1. Germline assignment: CDR1 SGDLS and CDR2 YYNGEE. V was clipped by 2 bases and J by 2 bases; unmatched bases: 11. CDR3 size: 17 residues. DNA of the CDR3: TGTGCCAGCAGCGTCTCTGGACAGGGTAGGACGAACTATGGCTACACCTTC. Its protein is CASSVSGQGRTNYGYTF.

The chain combines TRBV2 with TRBJ1-2, with D uncertain. The V end lost 5 bases, the J end lost 5 bases, and 12 bases lay between the germline ends. The CDR3 is 13 residues long. Germline V gene sequence: CDR1 SNHLY, CDR2 FYNNEI. The DNA for the CDR3 is TGTGCCAGCAGTCTTGAAGGAGGGTATGGCTACACCTTC. Amino acid sequence: CASSLEGGYGYTF.

The chain combines TRBV20-1 with TRBJ1-4; a weak D match, TRBD1 (6 bases). Germline loops: CDR1 DFQATT, CDR2 SNEGSKA (reference sequence). The CDR3 is 14 residues long. Trimming left V 3 bases short and J 3 bases short, with 11 bases between. The CDR3 reads CSASPGASNEKLFF. The DNA of the CDR3 is TGCAGTGCTAGTCCAGGGGCATCTAATGAAAAACTGTTTTTT.

This clone has more than one count but fewer than ten. The chain is built from TRBV19 and TRBJ1-2; weak D call: TRBD1 (5 bases). The germline V gene has CDR1 LNHDA and CDR2 SQIVND (reference sequence). The length of the CDR3 is 16 residues. Trimming removed 3 bases at V and 0 bases at J, with 14 bases between. CDR3 in DNA: TGTGCCAGTAGTATTAGGAGGGACCGAACTAACTATGGCTACACCTTC. Protein sequence: CASSIRRDRTNYGYTF.

V usage is TRBV28 and J usage is TRBJ1-3; the D is unclear. Trimming removed 5 bases from V and 5 bases from J, with 13 bases in between. This CDR3 spans 14 amino acids. Germline CDR1 and CDR2: MDHEN and SYDVKM. CDR3 residues: CASSPRRERNTIYF. In nucleotides, the CDR3 is TGTGCCAGCAGTCCGCGTAGAGAGCGAAACACCATATATTTT.

CDR3 in amino acids: CAGGYHGNTEAFF. The CDR3 nucleotides are TGTGCCGGCGGCTATCACGGGAACACTGAAGCTTTCTTT. V is TRBV28 and J is TRBJ1-1; unclear D gene. Per germline, CDR1 MDHEN and CDR2 SYDVKM. The CDR3 totals 13 residues. V was cut by 11 bases and J by 1 base, with 14 bases left in between. The full variable domain, completed using reference TRBV28 and TRBJ1-1, is DVKVTQSSRYLVKRTGEKVFLECVQDMDHENMFWYRQDPGLGLRLIYFSYDVKMKEKGDIPEGYSVSREKKERFSLILESASTNQTSMYLCAGGYHGNTEAFFGQGTRLTVV.